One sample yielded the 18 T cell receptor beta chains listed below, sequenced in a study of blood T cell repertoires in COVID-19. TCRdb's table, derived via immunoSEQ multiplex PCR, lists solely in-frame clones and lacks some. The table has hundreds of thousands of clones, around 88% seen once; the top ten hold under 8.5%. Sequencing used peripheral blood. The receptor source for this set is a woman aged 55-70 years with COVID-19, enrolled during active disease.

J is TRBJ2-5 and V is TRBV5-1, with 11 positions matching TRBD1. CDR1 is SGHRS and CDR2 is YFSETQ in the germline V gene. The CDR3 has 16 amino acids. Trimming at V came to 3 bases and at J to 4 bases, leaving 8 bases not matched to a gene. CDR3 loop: CASSWSGQGARETQYF. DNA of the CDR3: TGCGCCAGCAGCTGGAGCGGACAGGGGGCGAGAGAGACCCAGTACTTC. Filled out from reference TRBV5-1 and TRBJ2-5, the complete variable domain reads KAGVTQTPRYLIKTRGQQVTLSCSPISGHRSVSWYQQTPGQGLQFLFEYFSETQRNKGNFPGRFSGRQFSNSRSEMNVSTLELGDSALYLCASSWSGQGARETQYFGPGTRLLVL.

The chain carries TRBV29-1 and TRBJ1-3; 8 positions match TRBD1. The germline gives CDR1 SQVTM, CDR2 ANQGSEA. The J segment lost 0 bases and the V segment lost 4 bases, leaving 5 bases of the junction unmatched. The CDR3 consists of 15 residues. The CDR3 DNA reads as TGCAGCGTTGCCAACACAGGGGGCTCTGGAAACACCATATATTTT. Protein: CSVANTGGSGNTIYF.

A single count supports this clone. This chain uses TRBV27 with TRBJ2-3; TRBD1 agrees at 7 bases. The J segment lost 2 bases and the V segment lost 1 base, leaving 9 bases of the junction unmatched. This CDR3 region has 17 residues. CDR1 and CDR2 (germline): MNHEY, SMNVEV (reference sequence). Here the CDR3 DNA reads TGTGCCAGCAGTTTATGGGGCAGCAAGGGGGCCACAGATACGCAGTATTTT. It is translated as CASSLWGSKGATDTQYF.

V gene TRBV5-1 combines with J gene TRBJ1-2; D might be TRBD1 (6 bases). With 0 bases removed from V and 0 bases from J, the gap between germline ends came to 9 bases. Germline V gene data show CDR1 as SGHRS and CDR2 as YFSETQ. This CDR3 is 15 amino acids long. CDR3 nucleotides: TGCGCCAGCAGCTTGGAAGAGGGGGCTAACTATGGCTACACCTTC. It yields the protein CASSLEEGANYGYTF. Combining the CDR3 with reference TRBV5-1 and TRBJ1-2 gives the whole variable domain KAGVTQTPRYLIKTRGQQVTLSCSPISGHRSVSWYQQTPGQGLQFLFEYFSETQRNKGNFPGRFSGRQFSNSRSEMNVSTLELGDSALYLCASSLEEGANYGYTFGSGTRLTVV.

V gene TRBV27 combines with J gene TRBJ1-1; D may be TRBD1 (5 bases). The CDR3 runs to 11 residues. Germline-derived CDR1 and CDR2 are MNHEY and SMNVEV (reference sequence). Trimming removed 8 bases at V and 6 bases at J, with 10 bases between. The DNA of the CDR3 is TGTGCCAGCTCGGCGGGGGCTGAAGCTTTCTTT. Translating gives CASSAGAEAFF.

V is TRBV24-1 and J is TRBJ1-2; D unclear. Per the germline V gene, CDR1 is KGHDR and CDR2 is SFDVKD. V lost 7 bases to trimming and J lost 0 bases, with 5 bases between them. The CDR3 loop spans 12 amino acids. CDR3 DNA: TGTGCCACCAGGGTAGCTAACTATGGCTACACCTTC. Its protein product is CATRVANYGYTF.

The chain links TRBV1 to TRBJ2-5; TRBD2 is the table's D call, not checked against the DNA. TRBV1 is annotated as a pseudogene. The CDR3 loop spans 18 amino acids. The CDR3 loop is CTSSQDTDSGGPQETQYF. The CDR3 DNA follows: TGCACCAGCAGCCAAGATACGGATAGCGGGGGACCGCAAGAGACCCAGTACTTC.

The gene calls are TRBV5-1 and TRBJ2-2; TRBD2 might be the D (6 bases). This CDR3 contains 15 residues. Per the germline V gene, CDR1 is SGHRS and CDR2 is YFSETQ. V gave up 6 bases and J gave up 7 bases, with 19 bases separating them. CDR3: CASTHGGSFGGELFF. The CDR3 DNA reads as TGCGCCAGCACCCACGGGGGTTCATTTGGCGGGGAGCTGTTTTTT.

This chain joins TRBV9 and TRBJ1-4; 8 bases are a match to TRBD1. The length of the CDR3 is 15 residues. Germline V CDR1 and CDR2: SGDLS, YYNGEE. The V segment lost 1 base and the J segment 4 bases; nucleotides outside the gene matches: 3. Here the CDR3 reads CASSVSGTGNEKLFF. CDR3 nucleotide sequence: TGTGCCAGCAGCGTATCCGGGACAGGTAATGAAAAACTGTTTTTT.

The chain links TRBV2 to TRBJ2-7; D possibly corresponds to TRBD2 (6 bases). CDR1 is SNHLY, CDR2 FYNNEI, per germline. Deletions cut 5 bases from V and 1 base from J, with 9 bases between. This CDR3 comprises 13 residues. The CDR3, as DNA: TGTGCCAGCAGTCTTCGGGAGTCCTACGAGCAGTACTTC. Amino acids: CASSLRESYEQYF.

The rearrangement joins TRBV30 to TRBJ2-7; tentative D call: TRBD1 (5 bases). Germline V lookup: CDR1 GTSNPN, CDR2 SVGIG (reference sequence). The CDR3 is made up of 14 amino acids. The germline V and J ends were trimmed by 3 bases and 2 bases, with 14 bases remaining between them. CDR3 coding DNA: TGTGCCTGGAGAAAGCTAGACAGCCCCTACGAGCAGTACTTC. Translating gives CAWRKLDSPYEQYF. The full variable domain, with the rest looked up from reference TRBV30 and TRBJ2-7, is SQTIHQWPATLVQPVGSPLSLECTVEGTSNPNLYWYRQAAGRGLQLLFYSVGIGQISSEVPQNLSASRPQDRQFILSSKKLLLSDSGFYLCAWRKLDSPYEQYFGPGTRLTVT.

This CDR3 is CASSQVEGLAKNIQYF. The CDR3 coding sequence is TGTGCCAGCAGCCAAGTAGAGGGCTTAGCCAAAAACATTCAGTACTTC. The chain is built from TRBV4-2 and TRBJ2-4, with a tentative D call TRBD2 (5 bases). Germline loops: CDR1 LGHNA, CDR2 YNFKEQ. With 1 base removed from V and 0 bases from J, the gap between germline ends came to 10 bases. The CDR3 consists of 16 residues.

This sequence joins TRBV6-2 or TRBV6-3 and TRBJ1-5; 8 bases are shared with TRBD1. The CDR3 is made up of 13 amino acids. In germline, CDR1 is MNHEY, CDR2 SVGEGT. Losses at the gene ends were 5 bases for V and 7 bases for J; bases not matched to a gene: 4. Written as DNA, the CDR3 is TGTGCCAGCAGTCGGACAGGGATCCAGCCCCAGCATTTT. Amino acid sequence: CASSRTGIQPQHF.

The CDR3 sequence: CASSLGTSDSSFTGELFF. DNA for the CDR3: TGTGCCAGCAGCCTCGGGACTAGCGATTCTAGCTTCACCGGGGAGCTGTTTTTT. This chain links TRBV11-3 with TRBJ2-2, with 10 positions matching TRBD2. Per germline, CDR1 SGHNT and CDR2 YENEEA. This CDR3 spans 18 amino acids. V dropped 5 bases and J dropped 4; count of bases not matched to a gene: 13.

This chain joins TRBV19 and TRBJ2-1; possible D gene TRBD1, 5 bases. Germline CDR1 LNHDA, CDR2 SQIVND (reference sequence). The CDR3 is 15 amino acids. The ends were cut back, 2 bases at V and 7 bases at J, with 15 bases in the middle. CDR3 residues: CASSIHRTSENEQFF. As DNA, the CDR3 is TGTGCCAGTAGTATACACCGGACATCCGAGAATGAGCAGTTCTTC.

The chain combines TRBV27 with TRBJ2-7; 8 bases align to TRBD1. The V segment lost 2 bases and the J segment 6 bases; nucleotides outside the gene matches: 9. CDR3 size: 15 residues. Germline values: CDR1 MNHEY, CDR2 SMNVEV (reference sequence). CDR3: CASSLVDRVAIEQYF. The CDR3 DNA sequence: TGTGCCAGCAGTTTAGTGGACAGGGTAGCAATCGAGCAGTACTTC.

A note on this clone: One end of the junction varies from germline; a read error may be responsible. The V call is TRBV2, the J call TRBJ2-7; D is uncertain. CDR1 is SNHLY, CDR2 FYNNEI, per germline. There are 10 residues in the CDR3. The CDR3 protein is CASKNGSKHF. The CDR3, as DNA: TGTGCCAGCAAAAACGGGTCCAAACACTTC.

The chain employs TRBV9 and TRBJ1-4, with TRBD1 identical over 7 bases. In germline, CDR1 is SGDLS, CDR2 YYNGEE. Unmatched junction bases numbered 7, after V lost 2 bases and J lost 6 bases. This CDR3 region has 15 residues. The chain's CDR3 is CASSVLGQGDEKLFF. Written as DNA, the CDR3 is TGTGCCAGCAGCGTTTTAGGGCAGGGGGATGAAAAACTGTTTTTT.